The rows below give T cell receptor beta chains drawn from one sample of a study of response to subunit inactivated influenza vaccine. TCRdb fed the RT-PCR reads into MiXCR, producing one record per CDR3 protein. The repertoire has approximately 300,000 distinct CDR3 sequences, roughly 22% of them found once; the top ten carry around 10%. The specimen comprised PBMCs from blood, sampled 21 months after vaccination. The receptors originated from a man in his fifties or sixties who received an inactivated influenza vaccine. The CDR3 runs from the conserved cysteine through the conserved F or W. D genes are given only for firm matches. Part of the rows lack a size; the others show once, few, many or a class for expanded clones.

v_call	d_call	j_call	clone_size	cdr3_nt	cdr3_aa
TRBV5-6	NA	TRBJ1-6	NA	TGTGCCAGCAGCCGGGAAGTAACTTCCCTCCACTTT	CASSREVTSLHF
TRBV7-2	NA	TRBJ2-2	NA	TGTGCCAGCAGCTTAGGGTCTAGATACACCGGGGAGCTGTTTTTT	CASSLGSRYTGELFF
TRBV7-9	NA	TRBJ2-3	NA	TGTGCCAGCAGCTTAGATGGCGGTGATACGCAGTATTTT	CASSLDGGDTQYF
TRBV25-1	NA	TRBJ1-6	few	TGTGCCAGCAGTGAATCAGCAATCTCCTATAATTCACCCCTCCACTTT	CASSESAISYNSPLHF
TRBV20-1	TRBD1	TRBJ1-5	few	TGCAGTGCTAGGGGACAGGGAGACAATCAGCCCCAGCATTTT	CSARGQGDNQPQHF
TRBV20-1	NA	TRBJ1-2	many	TGCAGTGCTATGTTCCGACAGGCCAACTATGGCTACACCTTC	CSAMFRQANYGYTF
TRBV20-1	NA	TRBJ1-5	NA	TGCAGTGCTAGTTATGGGTGGGGCGGCAATCAGCCCCAGCATTTT	CSASYGWGGNQPQHF
TRBV6-5	TRBD2	TRBJ2-7	few	TGTGCCAGCAGTTACAACCCTGCTAGCGGGAGCTACGAGCAGTACTTC	CASSYNPASGSYEQYF
TRBV6-5	TRBD2	TRBJ2-3	NA	TGTGCCAGCAGTTACCCCACTTATAGCGGGAACACAGATACGCAGTATTTT	CASSYPTYSGNTDTQYF
TRBV5-1	NA	TRBJ1-1	NA	TGCGCCAGCAGCCCTCTGCGGTTCGGCACCCTGAACACTGAAGCTTTCTTT	CASSPLRFGTLNTEAFF
TRBV11-2	NA	TRBJ1-2	many	TGTGCCAGCAGTTACCTCTATGGCTACACCTTC	CASSYLYGYTF
TRBV5-5	NA	TRBJ2-5	NA	TGTGCCAGCAGCTTGTACAGGGTGTCGCAAGAGACCCAGTACTTC	CASSLYRVSQETQYF
TRBV4-1	NA	TRBJ2-3	NA	TGCGCCAGCAGCCAATGGGCCCCAGGAGGAATCGCAGATACGCAGTATTTT	CASSQWAPGGIADTQYF
TRBV4-3	NA	TRBJ2-7	few	TGCGCCAGCAGCCAAGGGGCGGGGAAGGACTACGAGCAGTACTTC	CASSQGAGKDYEQYF